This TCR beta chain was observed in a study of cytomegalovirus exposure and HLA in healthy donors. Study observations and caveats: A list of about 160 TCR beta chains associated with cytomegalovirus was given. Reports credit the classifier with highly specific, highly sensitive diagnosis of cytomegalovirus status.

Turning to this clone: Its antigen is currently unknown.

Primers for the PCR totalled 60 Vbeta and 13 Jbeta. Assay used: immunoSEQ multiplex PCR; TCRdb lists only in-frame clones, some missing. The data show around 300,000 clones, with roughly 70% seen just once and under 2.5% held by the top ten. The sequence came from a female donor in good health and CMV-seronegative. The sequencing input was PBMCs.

CDR3 in amino acids: CASSPPPGETQYF. The CDR3 nucleotides read TGTGCCAGCTCACCACCCCCCGGGGAGACCCAGTACTTC. The V gene is TRBV18, the J gene TRBJ2-5, with no clear D. CDR3 length: 13 amino acids. Trimming left V 0 bases short and J 5 bases short, with 7 bases between. Germline CDR1 is KGHSH and CDR2 is LQKENI.